A selection of T cell receptor beta chains follows, all from one sample in a study of CD8 T cells in ankylosing spondylitis. Via MiXCR, TCRdb re-called the 5' RACE reads, giving one row per CDR3 protein. There are about 220,000 distinct CDR3 sequences in the sample; more than 25% occur only once, and less than 8.5% lies in the top ten. Sequences were obtained from blood, either unsorted or a sorted T cell fraction (not recorded which). These receptors were collected from a male donor with ankylosing spondylitis or in good health (not recorded which). Each CDR3 is given with its conserved first and last residue. Each record gives: V gene, J gene, D gene, clone size, CDR3 protein, CDR3 DNA. A D gene is named only where the DNA matches it firmly. Rows may omit the clone size; those that give it use once, few, many or a size class.

V: TRBV7-2; J: TRBJ2-4; D: NA; size: NA; CDR3: CASSPGGGEAVRDF; DNA: TGTGCCAGCAGCCCAGGGGGGGGAGAAGCTGTTCGGGACTTC
V: TRBV3-1; J: TRBJ2-7; D: NA; size: once; CDR3: CASSPTTSTYEQYF; DNA: TGTGCCAGCAGCCCGACAACCAGTACCTACGAGCAGTACTTC
V: TRBV7-9; J: TRBJ2-7; D: TRBD1; size: many; CDR3: CASSRREGQAGPYEQYF; DNA: TGTGCCAGCAGCCGAAGAGAGGGACAGGCTGGCCCCTACGAGCAGTACTTC
V: TRBV28; J: TRBJ1-6; D: TRBD1; size: NA; CDR3: CASSLGTGLNSPLHF; DNA: TGTGCCAGCAGTTTAGGGACAGGGTTAAATTCACCCCTCCACTTT
V: TRBV24-1; J: TRBJ1-5; D: NA; size: many; CDR3: CATSRNGGQPQHF; DNA: TGTGCCACCAGTAGGAACGGGGGGCAGCCCCAGCATTTT
V: TRBV5-1; J: TRBJ1-4; D: NA; size: NA; CDR3: CASTSSGGSEKLFF; DNA: TGCGCCAGCACCAGCTCCGGGGGGAGTGAAAAACTGTTTTTT
V: TRBV12-3/TRBV12-4; J: TRBJ1-5; D: TRBD1; size: few; CDR3: CASRPTGASNQPQHF; DNA: TGTGCCAGCAGACCGACAGGGGCTAGCAATCAGCCCCAGCATTTT
V: TRBV5-6; J: TRBJ2-5; D: NA; size: NA; CDR3: CASSLTKLETQYF; DNA: TGTGCCAGCAGCTTGACCAAGCTGGAGACCCAGTACTTC
V: TRBV7-3; J: TRBJ2-3; D: TRBD2; size: NA; CDR3: CASSLTGRGGRTGTDTQYF; DNA: TGTGCCAGCAGCTTGACGGGGAGGGGCGGGAGAACAGGCACAGATACGCAGTATTTT
V: TRBV5-1; J: TRBJ1-2; D: NA; size: many; CDR3: CASSPGWNYGYTF; DNA: TGCGCCAGCAGCCCCGGCTGGAACTATGGCTACACCTTC
V: TRBV7-8; J: TRBJ2-3; D: NA; size: NA; CDR3: CASTFRPPRNTDTQYF; DNA: TGTGCCAGCACCTTTCGACCCCCGAGAAATACAGATACGCAGTATTTT
V: TRBV10-3; J: TRBJ2-2; D: TRBD1; size: many; CDR3: CAIRDRGNTGELFF; DNA: TGTGCCATCAGGGACAGGGGGAACACCGGGGAGCTGTTTTTT